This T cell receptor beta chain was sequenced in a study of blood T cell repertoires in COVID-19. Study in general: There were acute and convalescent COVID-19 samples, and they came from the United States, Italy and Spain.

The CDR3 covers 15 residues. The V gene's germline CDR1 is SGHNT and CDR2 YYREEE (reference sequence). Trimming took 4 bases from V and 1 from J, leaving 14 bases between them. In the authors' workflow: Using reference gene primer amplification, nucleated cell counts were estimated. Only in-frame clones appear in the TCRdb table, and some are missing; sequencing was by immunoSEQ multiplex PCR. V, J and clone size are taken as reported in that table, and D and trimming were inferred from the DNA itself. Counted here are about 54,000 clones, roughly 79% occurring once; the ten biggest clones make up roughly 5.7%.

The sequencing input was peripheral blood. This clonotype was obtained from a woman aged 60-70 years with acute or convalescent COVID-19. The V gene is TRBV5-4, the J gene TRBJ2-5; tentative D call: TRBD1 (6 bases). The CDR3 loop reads CASSSEGQLQETQYF. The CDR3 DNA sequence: TGTGCCAGCAGCAGCGAGGGACAACTCCAAGAGACCCAGTACTTC.